The 25 T cell receptor beta chains below come from one sample, sequenced in a study of blood T cell repertoires in COVID-19. Data came from immunoSEQ multiplex PCR; TCRdb stores just in-frame clones and leaves some out. This table has around 150,000 clones, 85% appearing once. Source material: peripheral blood. These TCRs come from a human donor with acute or convalescent COVID-19. The donor label of this sample is uncertain.

V gene TRBV12-5 combines with J gene TRBJ1-6; D is perhaps TRBD1 (5 bases). The CDR3 loop spans 14 amino acids. Germline CDR1 reads LGHNT; CDR2 reads FRNRAP. V lost 5 bases and J 7 bases, leaving 12 bases between the germline ends. The CDR3 reads CASGRDSPNSPLHF. The CDR3 DNA reads as TGTGCTAGTGGTCGCGACAGCCCCAATTCACCCCTCCACTTT.

This clone came up a few times. The chain is built from TRBV5-4 and TRBJ1-2, with D perhaps matching TRBD1 (5 bases). Germline CDR1 and CDR2: SGHNT and YYREEE (reference sequence). Trimming cost V 4 bases and J 1 base, with 14 bases left between them. The CDR3 has 15 amino acids. Here the CDR3 reads CASSPGGGFNYGYTF. CDR3 in DNA: TGTGCCAGCAGCCCGGGCGGGGGGTTTAACTATGGCTACACCTTC.

The V call is TRBV27, the J call TRBJ1-2; 12 bases match TRBD1. The CDR3 length is 17 residues. CDR1 is MNHEY and CDR2 is SMNVEV in the germline V gene (reference sequence). The trim removed 4 bases at V and 4 bases at J, leaving 10 bases unmatched. CDR3 nucleotides: TGTGCCAGCAGTTCGCTCCCGGGACAGGGGGCGGCCTATGGCTACACCTTC. It encodes CASSSLPGQGAAYGYTF.

This sequence joins TRBV7-8 and TRBJ1-4; no clear D gene. This CDR3 spans 15 amino acids. Trimming left V 0 bases short and J 3 bases short, with 8 bases between. Germline CDR1 and CDR2: SGHVS and FQNEAQ. The CDR3 protein is CASSLAYGSNEKLFF. The CDR3 bases are TGTGCCAGCAGCTTAGCTTACGGGTCTAATGAAAAACTGTTTTTT.

The CDR3 DNA follows: TGTGCCTGGAGTTTGGCAGGGGGCCTAACTGAAGCTTTCTTT. It codes for CAWSLAGGLTEAFF. The V gene is TRBV30, the J gene TRBJ1-1, with 8 nucleotides matching TRBD1. Germline CDR1 reads GTSNPN; CDR2 reads SVGIG (reference sequence). This CDR3 region has 14 residues. The V and J ends lost 2 bases and 5 bases, in that order; junction bases with no gene match: 7.

This clone appeared a few times. The J gene is TRBJ1-2, the V gene TRBV3-1 (or the pseudogene TRBV3-2), with a tentative D call TRBD1 (6 bases). CDR1 and CDR2 from the germline V gene are LGHDT and YNNKEL (reference sequence). Trimming took off 0 bases at V and 4 bases at J, with 9 bases between the two ends. The CDR3 is made up of 14 amino acids. CDR3: CASSQDGQIYGYTF. CDR3 nucleotide sequence: TGTGCCAGCAGCCAAGACGGACAGATCTATGGCTACACCTTC.

The chain links TRBV7-9 to TRBJ1-2; TRBD1 agrees at 9 bases. CDR1 is SEHNR, CDR2 FQNEAQ, per germline (reference sequence). After removal of 5 bases from V and 3 bases from J, the junction contained 4 bases not matched to a gene. The CDR3 spans 14 residues. CDR3 in DNA: TGTGCCAGCAGCGGACAGGGGACGGACTATGGCTACACCTTC. Amino acid sequence: CASSGQGTDYGYTF.

The chain combines TRBV15 with TRBJ2-3; D is unclear. V gave up 2 bases and J gave up 7 bases, with 16 bases separating them. The CDR3 totals 15 residues. Germline-derived CDR1 and CDR2 are LNHNV and YYDKDF (reference sequence). For the CDR3, the DNA is TGTGCCACCAGCAGATCGCGAGCCGCACTTTATACGCAGTATTTT. Protein product: CATSRSRAALYTQYF.

The chain carries TRBV5-5 and TRBJ2-7, with D unresolved. Per germline, CDR1 SGHKS and CDR2 YYEKEE (reference sequence). There are 15 residues in the CDR3. Trimming shortened V by 2 bases and J by 6 bases, and 18 bases separated the two germline ends. The CDR3 region is CASSFVPAQLAEQYF. In DNA, the CDR3 is TGTGCCAGCAGCTTCGTTCCGGCCCAGTTAGCCGAGCAGTACTTC.

The chain has TRBV18 and TRBJ2-7, with D perhaps matching TRBD2 (5 bases). The V end lost 2 bases, the J end lost 4 bases, and 9 bases lay between the germline ends. The CDR3 contains 13 residues. CDR1 is KGHSH, CDR2 LQKENI, per germline. The CDR3 loop is CASSPSGWYEQYF. The CDR3 DNA reads as TGTGCCAGCTCACCATCGGGGTGGTACGAGCAGTACTTC.

The rearrangement joins TRBV6-5 to TRBJ1-2, with 10 bases matching TRBD1. The CDR3 spans 14 residues. The trim removed 7 bases at V and 7 bases at J, leaving 9 bases unmatched. The germline V gene has CDR1 MNHEY and CDR2 SVGAGI. The CDR3 region has the DNA TGTGCCAGCAACCCAGACAGGGGGCTAGGTGGCTACACCTTC. Translated: CASNPDRGLGGYTF.

The chain couples TRBV10-2 to TRBJ1-5; unclear D gene. The CDR3 length is 15 residues. V was clipped by 0 bases and J by 5 bases, with 11 bases between them. The germline gives CDR1 WSHSY, CDR2 SAAADI. CDR3 coding DNA: TGCGCCAGCAGTGAGTCTCTGATGGGCGATCAGCCCCAGCATTTT. Its translation: CASSESLMGDQPQHF.

The rearrangement uses TRBV7-8 and TRBJ2-2; D is perhaps TRBD1 (6 bases). Germline values: CDR1 SGHVS, CDR2 FQNEAQ. V was clipped by 5 bases and J by 7 bases, with 11 bases between them. CDR3 length: 13 amino acids. The CDR3 DNA sequence: TGTGCCAGCAGCGGCAGGGGTAACGGGGAGCTGTTTTTT. It yields the protein CASSGRGNGELFF.

The chain carries TRBV10-3 and TRBJ2-5; 8 nucleotides agree with TRBD1. CDR1 and CDR2 (germline): ENHRY, SYGVKD. The length of the CDR3 is 18 residues. Unmatched junction bases numbered 13, after V lost 4 bases and J lost 0 bases. The CDR3 DNA reads TGTGCCATCAGTGTATCCTTCCCGGGACAGGCCGACCAAGAGACCCAGTACTTC. Translation: CAISVSFPGQADQETQYF.

V gene TRBV28 combines with J gene TRBJ1-3; 8 bases fit TRBD1. Trimming removed 2 bases from V and 5 bases from J; junction bases left unmatched: 8. The length of the CDR3 is 16 residues. CDR1 and CDR2 from the germline V gene are MDHEN and SYDVKM. This CDR3 is CASSLQTTGARNTIYF. DNA of the CDR3: TGTGCCAGCAGTTTACAGACGACAGGGGCTCGAAACACCATATATTTT. Full variable domain (missing parts from reference TRBV28 and TRBJ1-3): DVKVTQSSRYLVKRTGEKVFLECVQDMDHENMFWYRQDPGLGLRLIYFSYDVKMKEKGDIPEGYSVSREKKERFSLILESASTNQTSMYLCASSLQTTGARNTIYFGEGSWLTVV.

This chain connects TRBV6-5 to TRBJ2-5, with 13 bases identical to TRBD2. CDR3 length equals 15 residues. Germline loops: CDR1 MNHEY, CDR2 SVGAGI. V lost 6 bases, J lost 3 bases, and 4 bases stayed unmatched. In DNA, the CDR3 is TGTGCCAGCAGCCGACTAGCGGGGGGTAAAGAGACCCAGTACTTC. Its translation is CASSRLAGGKETQYF.

The CDR3 DNA reads TGTGCCAGTAGCCAGACTAGCGGGGGCCACACCGGGGAGCTGTTTTTT. Translating it yields CASSQTSGGHTGELFF. The V gene is TRBV19, the J gene TRBJ2-2, with TRBD2 matching over 12 bases. The CDR3 has 16 residues. After removal of 6 bases from V and 3 bases from J, the junction contained 5 bases not matched to a gene. CDR1 LNHDA and CDR2 SQIVND come from the germline V gene (reference sequence).

The V call is TRBV18, the J call TRBJ1-5; 8 bases line up with TRBD1. J was trimmed by 6 bases and V by 3 bases; bases with no gene match: 7. CDR3 length: 15 amino acids. Germline CDR1 is KGHSH and CDR2 is LQKENI. CDR3 in DNA: TGTGCCAGCTCACCTTGGACAGGGAGTTCTCAGCCCCAGCATTTT. It translates to CASSPWTGSSQPQHF.

This chain links TRBV7-2 with TRBJ2-2; 8 bases agree with TRBD2. Germline V gives CDR1 SGHTA, CDR2 FQGNSA. This CDR3 contains 17 residues. With 5 bases clipped from V and 4 bases from J, the junction kept 12 bases outside the gene matches. The CDR3 DNA is TGTGCCAGCAGCCCCCGCTACGGGGGGGTTACCACCGGGGAGCTGTTTTTT. The encoded protein is CASSPRYGGVTTGELFF. Drawing the rest from reference TRBV7-2 and TRBJ2-2, the complete variable domain is GAGVSQSPSNKVTEKGKDVELRCDPISGHTALYWYRQSLGQGLEFLIYFQGNSAPDKSGLPSDRFSAERTGGSVSTLTIQRTQQEDSAVYLCASSPRYGGVTTGELFFGEGSRLTVL.

This clone appeared a few times. The chain combines TRBV4-2 with TRBJ2-7, with D uncertain. The CDR3 length is 14 residues. CDR1 is LGHNA, CDR2 YNFKEQ, per germline. V shed 3 bases and J shed 4 bases, with 13 bases lying between them. The CDR3 nucleotides read TGTGCCAGCAGCCAGCCGAAATTCGGGTACGAGCAGTACTTC. Amino acid sequence: CASSQPKFGYEQYF.

This clone is a singleton in its sample. The CDR3 protein is CASSIDGLYGYTF. In DNA, the CDR3 is TGTGCCAGCAGTATCGACGGACTGTATGGCTACACCTTC. V and J are TRBV11-3 and TRBJ1-2; no clear D. This CDR3 spans 13 amino acids. The germline CDR1 and CDR2 sequences are SGHNT and YENEEA. The V and J ends lost 6 bases and 5 bases respectively, with 13 bases between them.

V is TRBV20-1 and J is TRBJ1-4; D is unclear. Per germline, CDR1 DFQATT and CDR2 SNEGSKA (reference sequence). This CDR3 is built from 11 residues. Between the trimmed V and J ends, which lost 4 bases and 8 bases, there was a span of 8 bases. DNA for the CDR3: TGCAGTGCTACCCACCGGGAAAAACTGTTTTTT. It encodes CSATHREKLFF.

The rearrangement joins TRBV6-2 or TRBV6-3 to TRBJ1-1; D remains unclear. V was trimmed by 5 bases and J by 1 base, leaving 5 bases between them. The CDR3 consists of 12 residues. The V gene's germline CDR1 is MNHEY and CDR2 SVGEGT. Here the CDR3 DNA reads TGTGCCAGCAGTGAGGGGAACACTGAAGCTTTCTTT. This sequence encodes CASSEGNTEAFF.

The V call is TRBV11-3, the J call TRBJ1-1; tentatively, D is TRBD1 (6 bases). V gave up 3 bases and J gave up 9 bases, with 11 bases separating them. The CDR3 spans 12 residues. Germline values: CDR1 SGHNT, CDR2 YENEEA. The CDR3 nucleotides are TGTGCCAGCAGCTTTACGACAGGTAAAGCTTTCTTT. This codes for CASSFTTGKAFF. Full variable domain (remainder filled in from reference TRBV11-3 and TRBJ1-1): EAGVVQSPRYKIIEKKQPVAFWCNPISGHNTLYWYLQNLGQGPELLIRYENEEAVDDSQLPKDRFSAERLKGVDSTLKIQPAELGDSAVYLCASSFTTGKAFFGQGTRLTVV.

The gene calls are TRBV9 and TRBJ1-4; 9 positions match TRBD1. Unmatched junction bases numbered 5, after V lost 0 bases and J lost 8 bases. CDR1 and CDR2 from the germline V gene are SGDLS and YYNGEE. This CDR3 spans 15 amino acids. The CDR3, as DNA: TGTGCCAGCAGCGTAGGGGGACAGGGAGGAGAAAAACTGTTTTTT. Its translation: CASSVGGQGGEKLFF.